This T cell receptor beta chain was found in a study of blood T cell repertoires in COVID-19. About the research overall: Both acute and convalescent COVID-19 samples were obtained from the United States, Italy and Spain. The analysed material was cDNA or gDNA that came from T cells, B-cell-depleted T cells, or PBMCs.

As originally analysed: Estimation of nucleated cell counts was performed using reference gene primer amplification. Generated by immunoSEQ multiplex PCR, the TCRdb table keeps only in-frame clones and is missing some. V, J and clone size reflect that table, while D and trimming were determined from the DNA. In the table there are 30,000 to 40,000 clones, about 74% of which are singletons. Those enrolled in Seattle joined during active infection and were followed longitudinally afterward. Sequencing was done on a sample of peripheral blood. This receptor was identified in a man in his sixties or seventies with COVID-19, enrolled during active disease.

The CDR3 is CASSSDSQALFF. CDR3 DNA: TGCGCCAGCAGCTCTGACAGCCAAGCGCTGTTTTTT. This sequence joins TRBV5-1 and TRBJ2-2; a possible D gene is TRBD1 (5 bases). CDR1 is SGHRS and CDR2 is YFSETQ in the germline V gene. Trimming removed 3 bases at V and 13 bases at J, with 13 bases between. CDR3 length: 12 amino acids. The variable domain in full, completed from reference TRBV5-1 and TRBJ2-2, reads KAGVTQTPRYLIKTRGQQVTLSCSPISGHRSVSWYQQTPGQGLQFLFEYFSETQRNKGNFPGRFSGRQFSNSRSEMNVSTLELGDSALYLCASSSDSQALFFGEGSRLTVL.